This T cell receptor beta chain was found in a study of blood T cells in healthy people across ages. Across the study: About one barcoded TCR beta cDNA was captured per two T cells.

Overall study results and limits: PBMCs went unsorted, and a conclusive naive versus antigen-experienced comparison was therefore prevented. Naive T cell percentage showed a strong correlation with the diversity of TCR beta. Roughly linear age-related decline in beta diversity appeared, significant by age 40.

This clonotype was detected many times. The target antigen is unknown. It was with a sample-barcoded 5' primer and a J-beta primer mix that a second PCR of roughly 7 to 11 cycles was run. TCRdb analysed the 5' RACE reads with MiXCR anew, one entry per CDR3 protein. The top ten clones hold about 6.7% of a sample with around 1.5 million distinct CDR3 sequences, almost 60% of them seen once. Germline values: CDR1 SGHTA, CDR2 FQGNSA. This CDR3 contains 14 residues. Trimming removed 4 bases at V and 1 base at J, with 11 bases between. Input material: blood. This TCR was sampled from a man between 18 and 29 years old in good health. The chain recombines TRBV7-2 with TRBJ2-7, with D possibly being TRBD1 or TRBD2 (5 bases each). CDR3 amino acids: CASSSRDGSYEQYF. Written as DNA, the CDR3 is TGTGCCAGCAGCTCTAGGGACGGTTCCTACGAGCAGTACTTC. Drawing the rest from reference TRBV7-2 and TRBJ2-7, the complete variable domain is GAGVSQSPSNKVTEKGKDVELRCDPISGHTALYWYRQSLGQGLEFLIYFQGNSAPDKSGLPSDRFSAERTGGSVSTLTIQRTQQEDSAVYLCASSSRDGSYEQYFGPGTRLTVT.